Presented here are 17 T cell receptor beta chains from one specimen sequenced in a study of T-cell memory formation after mild COVID-19. One entry per CDR3 protein, called by TCRdb with MiXCR from the 5' RACE reads. Seen here are under 350,000 distinct CDR3 sequences, around 15% observed once, and the top ten hold more than 20%. Sequenced input: PBMCs or a T cell subset sorted from them (not recorded which). The receptors stem from a man aged 18 to 30 who had mild COVID-19 (a few samples of this study predate the infection). Cell type and time point are not known.

The CDR3 DNA follows: TGTGCCAGCAGTCTCTTCCCCCCACAGGGTTCTAATTCACCCCTCCACTTT. Protein sequence: CASSLFPPQGSNSPLHF. The genes are TRBV27 and TRBJ1-6; a weak D match, TRBD1 (6 bases). Germline CDR1 reads MNHEY; CDR2 reads SMNVEV (reference sequence). The ends were cut back, 5 bases at V and 6 bases at J, with 20 bases in the middle. This CDR3 contains 17 residues.

This clonotype was seen more than once but under ten times. V usage is TRBV20-1 and J usage is TRBJ2-3; 11 bases agree with TRBD2. The CDR3 is made up of 15 amino acids. Germline CDR1 is DFQATT and CDR2 is SNEGSKA (reference sequence). The V segment lost 5 bases and the J segment 1 base; nucleotides outside the gene matches: 5. The CDR3 loop reads CSAETSGARTDTQYF. In DNA form, the CDR3 reads TGCAGTGCTGAGACTAGCGGGGCCCGCACAGATACGCAGTATTTT.

The chain couples TRBV15 to TRBJ2-7; D may be TRBD2 (6 bases). Per germline, CDR1 LNHNV and CDR2 YYDKDF (reference sequence). Trimming took off 1 base at V and 5 bases at J, with 15 bases between the two ends. The CDR3 is 15 residues long. The CDR3, as DNA: TGTGCCACCAGCAGAGTCGCGGGGCGCGGGCACGAGCAGTACTTC. This codes for CATSRVAGRGHEQYF.

This clonotype was observed at least ten times. The rearrangement joins TRBV5-1 to TRBJ1-2; the D gene is possibly TRBD1 (6 bases). Germline V gene lookup returns CDR1 SGHRS and CDR2 YFSETQ. V was cut by 0 bases and J by 4 bases, with 10 bases left in between. The CDR3 is made up of 14 amino acids. The CDR3 sequence is CASSLDMDSYGYTF. The CDR3 nucleotides are TGCGCCAGCAGCTTGGACATGGACAGCTATGGCTACACCTTC.

This clonotype has just a few counts. The chain has TRBV7-9 and TRBJ2-3; the match to TRBD2 covers 7 bases. This CDR3 spans 13 amino acids. CDR1 SEHNR and CDR2 FQNEAQ come from the germline V gene (reference sequence). The CDR3 DNA sequence: TGTGCTGGGGGGGGTATAGGTGCAGATACGCAGTATTTT. This gives the protein CAGGGIGADTQYF.

The chain couples TRBV4-3 to TRBJ2-1, with D perhaps matching TRBD2 (6 bases). V was shortened by 0 bases and J by 13 bases, with 13 bases between the two germline ends. CDR1 and CDR2 from the germline V gene are LGHNA and YSLEER. This CDR3 has 13 residues. CDR3 DNA sequence: TGCGCCAGCAGCCAAGATTTGGCGGGGCGACAGTTCTTC. It encodes CASSQDLAGRQFF.

V usage is TRBV6-2 or TRBV6-3 and J usage is TRBJ2-1; D may match TRBD1 or TRBD2 (6 bases each). This CDR3 comprises 13 residues. The V end was cut by 8 bases, the J end by 4 bases, with 12 bases between. The germline V gene encodes CDR1 MNHEY and CDR2 SVGEGT. The CDR3 region is CASEGGGYNEQFF. CDR3 DNA: TGTGCCAGCGAGGGGGGCGGGTACAATGAGCAGTTCTTC.

V gene TRBV12-3 or TRBV12-4 combines with J gene TRBJ1-5; a possible D gene is TRBD1 (5 bases). This CDR3 is 15 amino acids long. Trimming removed 4 bases from V and 5 bases from J, with 15 bases in between. The CDR3 reads CASSYVGVGDQPQHF. Written as DNA, the CDR3 is TGTGCCAGCAGTTACGTGGGGGTTGGTGATCAGCCCCAGCATTTT.

The chain couples TRBV18 to TRBJ2-5; 15 nucleotides line up with TRBD2. CDR1 is KGHSH, CDR2 LQKENI, per germline. V shed 0 bases, J shed 5 bases, and the junction held 4 bases outside the gene matches. The CDR3 loop spans 17 amino acids. The CDR3, as DNA: TGTGCCAGCTCACCACCGGGACTAGCGGGGGGTGTGGAGACCCAGTACTTC. Translating it yields CASSPPGLAGGVETQYF.

As for this clonotype: A much larger clone differs by one base, so this may be a read error. The genes are TRBV6-5 and TRBJ1-5; D remains unclear. CDR1 and CDR2 (germline): MNHEY, SVGAGI. V was pared by 2 bases and J by 15 bases, with 14 bases between. There are 12 residues in the CDR3. As DNA, the CDR3 is TGTGCCAGCAGTTACACGGACGGGATTCCGCATTTT. Translated, it gives CASSYTDGIPHF.

The V and J genes are TRBV10-3 and TRBJ2-5; unclear D gene. This CDR3 contains 12 residues. CDR1 is ENHRY and CDR2 is SYGVKD in the germline V gene. The V and J ends lost 0 bases and 4 bases respectively, with 3 bases between them. The CDR3 nucleotides are TGTGCCATCAGTGAGTCGAGAGAGACCCAGTACTTC. Residues: CAISESRETQYF.

In this sample, this clonotype turned up a few times. V usage is TRBV19 and J usage is TRBJ1-5; a weak D match, TRBD1 (5 bases). From germline, CDR1 is LNHDA and CDR2 SQIVND (reference sequence). V was clipped by 7 bases and J by 4 bases, with 14 bases between them. This CDR3 has 14 residues. CDR3 DNA sequence: TGTGCCAGTAATGCGGGGGGTCGGAATCAGCCCCAGCATTTT. Encoded protein: CASNAGGRNQPQHF.

This clonotype was seen a few times. V and J are TRBV28 and TRBJ2-5; D might be TRBD1 or TRBD2, each matching 6 bases. Germline assignment: CDR1 MDHEN and CDR2 SYDVKM. Trimming shortened V by 1 base and J by 3 bases, and 15 bases separated the two germline ends. The CDR3 is 16 residues long. As DNA, the CDR3 is TGTGCCAGCAGTTTATTCTTGGCGGGACATAAAGAGACCCAGTACTTC. Encoded protein: CASSLFLAGHKETQYF.

In its sample, this clonotype was seen a few times. J is TRBJ1-2 and V is TRBV9; D is undetermined. CDR3 length equals 15 residues. Trimming cost V 2 bases and J 3 bases, with 14 bases left between them. Germline lookup yields CDR1 SGDLS and CDR2 YYNGEE. CDR3 sequence (DNA): TGTGCCAGCAGCGTGTATGATCGCGGCGACTATGGCTACACCTTC. This gives the protein CASSVYDRGDYGYTF.

There are a few counts of this clonotype. The rearrangement joins TRBV4-3 to TRBJ2-2, with 7 bases lining up with TRBD1. This CDR3 contains 15 residues. CDR1 is LGHNA and CDR2 is YSLEER in the germline V gene. The J segment lost 5 bases and the V segment lost 5 bases, leaving 8 bases of the junction unmatched. This chain's CDR3 is CASSFRTGGTGELFF. The CDR3 nucleotides are TGCGCCAGCAGCTTTCGGACAGGCGGAACCGGGGAGCTGTTTTTT.

In its sample, this clonotype was seen a few times. V gene TRBV29-1 combines with J gene TRBJ2-5, with a possible D match to TRBD1 (5 bases). The germline gives CDR1 SQVTM, CDR2 ANQGSEA. V was cut by 6 bases and J by 0 bases, with 11 bases left in between. CDR3 length: 13 amino acids. The CDR3 DNA follows: TGCAGCGTGCTTAGGGGTTACCAAGAGACCCAGTACTTC. Translating gives CSVLRGYQETQYF.

This chain connects TRBV6-6 to TRBJ2-7; maybe TRBD2 (5 bases). The V gene's germline CDR1 is MNHNY and CDR2 SVGAGI (reference sequence). V lost 0 bases and J lost 4, with 7 bases in between. The CDR3 is 13 residues long. CDR3 region: CASSYSRRYEQYV. Written as DNA, the CDR3 is TGTGCCAGCAGTTACTCGAGGAGGTACGAGCAGTACGTC.